Below, 13 T cell receptor beta chains from the same sample are listed, as sequenced in a study of blood T cell repertoires in COVID-19. Measured with immunoSEQ multiplex PCR; TCRdb has only the in-frame clones, and not every one. The sample consists of around 260,000 clones, approximately 84% of them appearing once. What was sequenced was peripheral blood. These receptors all stem from a person aged 65-85 years with COVID-19, enrolled during active disease.

V and J are TRBV7-9 and TRBJ1-5, with 8 bases matching TRBD1. The germline V gene encodes CDR1 SEHNR and CDR2 FQNEAQ (reference sequence). The CDR3 has 14 amino acids. V gave up 5 bases and J gave up 5 bases; unmatched junction bases: 5. CDR3 amino acids: CASSHRGSDQPQHF. The CDR3 nucleotides read TGTGCCAGCAGCCACAGGGGGTCGGATCAGCCCCAGCATTTT.

V and J are TRBV5-1 and TRBJ1-1, with TRBD1 matching 7 bases. Germline assignment: CDR1 SGHRS and CDR2 YFSETQ. V lost 9 bases, J lost 0 bases, and 5 bases stayed unmatched. CDR3 length: 13 residues. CDR3 sequence: CATRQGVNTEAFF. In DNA form, the CDR3 reads TGCGCCACCAGACAGGGAGTGAACACTGAAGCTTTCTTT.

J is TRBJ2-1 and V is TRBV2; D might be TRBD1 (6 bases). The germline gives CDR1 SNHLY, CDR2 FYNNEI. This CDR3 has 15 amino acids. The V gene lost 0 bases and the J gene lost 9 bases, with 15 bases spanning the gap. This CDR3 is CASSEARGRFGEQFF. The CDR3 bases are TGTGCCAGCAGTGAAGCCAGGGGACGCTTCGGTGAGCAGTTCTTC.

The chain recombines TRBV18 with TRBJ2-6; D is possibly TRBD1 (6 bases). CDR3 length: 19 residues. The V and J ends lost 0 bases and 4 bases respectively, with 19 bases between them. CDR1 is KGHSH, CDR2 LQKENI, per germline. CDR3 nucleotides: TGTGCCAGCTCACCACCGTCGGGCAGGGGCTCCTCCGGGGCCAACGTCCTGACTTTC. Translated: CASSPPSGRGSSGANVLTF.

This clone was seen only a few times. The chain couples TRBV7-2 to TRBJ1-1, with D hard to call. The CDR3 loop spans 15 amino acids. V shed 1 base and J shed 8 bases, with 17 bases lying between them. Germline CDR1 SGHTA, CDR2 FQGNSA. CDR3 protein: CASSLGAETTTEAFF. The CDR3 region has the DNA TGTGCCAGCAGCTTAGGTGCCGAGACAACCACGGAAGCTTTCTTT. Full variable domain (rest looked up from reference TRBV7-2 and TRBJ1-1): GAGVSQSPSNKVTEKGKDVELRCDPISGHTALYWYRQSLGQGLEFLIYFQGNSAPDKSGLPSDRFSAERTGGSVSTLTIQRTQQEDSAVYLCASSLGAETTTEAFFGQGTRLTVV.

The chain recombines TRBV19 with TRBJ1-2; TRBD1 matches at 7 bases. CDR3 size: 15 residues. The germline CDR1 and CDR2 sequences are LNHDA and SQIVND (reference sequence). With 3 bases clipped from V and 4 bases from J, the junction kept 8 bases outside the gene matches. The CDR3 nucleotides are TGTGCCAGTAGTATTGGGGGACAGTCTCGCTATGGCTACACCTTC. As protein: CASSIGGQSRYGYTF.

The rearrangement joins TRBV27 to TRBJ2-1; 7 bases match TRBD2. The CDR3 totals 15 residues. V shed 1 base, J shed 8 bases, and the junction held 8 bases outside the gene matches. Germline V CDR1 and CDR2: MNHEY, SMNVEV (reference sequence). The DNA of the CDR3 is TGTGCCAGCAGTTTATGGTCTGGGGGAGGGGATGAGCAGTTCTTC. This codes for CASSLWSGGGDEQFF.

This chain joins TRBV28 and TRBJ2-3, with a possible D match to TRBD1 (5 bases). Trimming removed 7 bases at V and 2 bases at J, with 16 bases between. The CDR3 has 15 amino acids. CDR1 is MDHEN and CDR2 is SYDVKM in the germline V gene. DNA for the CDR3: TGTGCCAGCACGGCAGGGCCCCGGAACACAGATACGCAGTATTTT. Translated, it gives CASTAGPRNTDTQYF.

J is TRBJ2-7 and V is TRBV19; TRBD1 matches 7 bases. With V trimmed by 4 bases and J by 3 bases, 9 bases remained unmatched. The V gene's germline CDR1 is LNHDA and CDR2 SQIVND (reference sequence). CDR3 length: 15 amino acids. The CDR3 loop is CASSTTGVGSYEQYF. The CDR3, as DNA: TGTGCCAGTAGTACCACAGGGGTAGGGAGCTACGAGCAGTACTTC.

This clone was seen just once. This sample includes further DNA sequences coding for the same CDR3. The chain carries TRBV18 and TRBJ2-7, with TRBD2 matching 13 bases. The V segment lost 2 bases and the J segment 5 bases; nucleotides outside the gene matches: 3. Germline V gives CDR1 KGHSH, CDR2 LQKENI. This CDR3 spans 15 amino acids. The CDR3 sequence: CASSPATSGGNEQYF. The CDR3 DNA sequence: TGTGCCAGCTCACCAGCGACTAGCGGGGGGAACGAGCAGTACTTC.

V gene TRBV9 combines with J gene TRBJ1-6, with D perhaps TRBD1 (5 bases). CDR1 SGDLS and CDR2 YYNGEE come from the germline V gene. The CDR3 has 14 amino acids. Between the trimmed V and J ends, which lost 0 bases and 7 bases, there was a span of 8 bases. CDR3 residues: CASSVGGRNSPLHF. The CDR3 bases are TGTGCCAGCAGCGTAGGGGGGAGGAATTCACCCCTCCACTTT.

J is TRBJ2-6 and V is TRBV1; the table calls TRBD2, which could not be checked here. TRBV1 is classified as a pseudogene. CDR3 length: 18 amino acids. The DNA for the CDR3 is TGCACCAGCAGCCATGGAGCGGGGATCTTCTCTGGGGCCAACGTCCTGACTTTC. Translated, it gives CTSSHGAGIFSGANVLTF.

The chain uses TRBV18 and TRBJ1-1; D not certain. There are 14 residues in the CDR3. Germline lookup yields CDR1 KGHSH and CDR2 LQKENI. Trimming removed 1 base from V and 3 bases from J, with 9 bases in between. CDR3 sequence (DNA): TGTGCCAGCTCACCACGGAGAGGGTACACTGAAGCTTTCTTT. It yields the protein CASSPRRGYTEAFF.